This T cell receptor beta chain emerged from a study of blood T cell repertoires in COVID-19. Study at large: Some COVID-19 samples were acute and others convalescent; all came from the United States, Italy and Spain.

Original data processing: Estimation of nucleated cell counts relied on the amplification of reference gene primers. Sequenced by immunoSEQ multiplex PCR; TCRdb stores in-frame clones only, minus some. The D gene and trimming were derived from the DNA, and the V and J assignments and clone size from that table. The table lists 50,000 to 75,000 clones, 79% of them singletons. The CDR3 has 14 amino acids. Germline trimming cut 3 bases from V and 5 bases from J; bases unmatched to any gene: 6. Per the germline V gene, CDR1 is LNHDA and CDR2 is SQIVND (reference sequence). This clonotype was obtained from a man aged 60-69 years with acute or convalescent COVID-19. Specimen: peripheral blood. This rearrangement joins TRBV19 to TRBJ1-1; 7 nucleotides line up with TRBD1. The CDR3 DNA follows: TGTGCCAGTAGTATTGTGGGGACAGTAACTGAAGCTTTCTTT. The encoded protein is CASSIVGTVTEAFF.